This paragraph covers one T cell receptor (beta chain) sequence. The antigen it binds to is not known. A junction boundary mismatches the germline segment, possibly from a read error. Looking up the germline V gene yields CDR1 SGHAT and CDR2 FQNNGV. From the cysteine through the phenylalanine, the CDR3 covers 16 amino acids. The kept DNA is CDR3 alone, 48 bases in frame from the first base. DNA was extracted (Qiagen), and TCRbeta V-D-J rearrangements were subjected to bias-controlled amplification followed by high-throughput sequencing (immunoSEQ; Adaptive Biotech). The original pipeline was this. The immunoSEQ Analyzer platform was used to analyze productive sequences at the sequence level. Clonality was computed as 1 minus Pielou's evenness, ranging from 0 (highly polyclonal) to 1 (monoclonal). The Morisita index, ranging from 0 (no similarity) to 1 (complete similarity), was used to quantify repertoire overlap between subsets. This is the immuneACCESS table as TCRdb keeps it, with only in-frame sequences that have V and J called. A part of the clones is gone; compared with another copy, unresolved V genes explain less than half, and the rest is unexplained. V and J calls and clone size come straight from that table; D and trimming were deduced from the DNA. The sample table lists a few thousand clones, roughly 72% of them with a count of one. The top ten constitute over 8.5% of the sample.

The data originate from a study of IL-17A CD8 T cells in psoriatic arthritis synovium. With regard to the full study: The goal of the study was to characterize the phenotype, molecular profile and function of synovial IL-17A+CD8+ T cells in the pathogenesis of psoriatic arthritis.

CD3+ T cells isolated by magnetic separation were stimulated with PMA and ionomycin for approximately 1.4 hours and then labeled using IL-17A and IFNgamma cytokine secretion assays. Synovial fluid effusions were aspirated from actively inflamed joints of psoriatic arthritis patients. Memory CD8+ T cells in synovial fluid were sorted patient by patient into Tc17 (IL-17A+) cells, bulk memory cells and Tc1 (IL-17A-IFNgamma+) cells in order to compare their TCR repertoires. Psoriatic arthritis patients met the Classification of Psoriatic Arthritis Study Group (CASPAR) criteria. Cytokine-secreting cells were counterstained with a viability dye and with anti-CD3, CD8, CD14 and CD4 antibodies and were sorted on a BD FACSAria. TCRbeta sequencing was performed on sorted synovial fluid CD8+ T cell subsets from three patients with psoriatic arthritis. Before use, synovial fluid mononuclear cells were separated with Lymphoprep and cryopreserved in liquid nitrogen. The medium used for cryopreservation had around 49% fetal calf serum and approximately 10% dimethyl sulfoxide.

General conclusions and limits of the study: Some individual clones occupied over 4% of the repertoire, though most synovial CD8+ subsets remained polyclonal. Because no psoriatic arthritis synovial tissue samples were available, cells were taken from synovial fluid instead of synovial tissue. Only a few patients were covered by TCR sequencing, and this limited sample size was acknowledged by the authors. In a couple of patients, many Tc17 clones were shared with the synovial Tc1 population, giving Morisita overlap indices above 0.75.

The sample consisted of IFN-gamma+ CD8+ T cells from synovial fluid. Sample cell subset or site, as interpreted from the label and publication: IL-17A-IFNgamma+ memory CD8+ (Tc1) cells. The rearrangement joined TRBV11-2 to TRBJ2-1; 8 middle bases align to TRBD1. The TCR originated in a human donor with psoriatic arthritis. The base sequence is TGTGCCAGCAGCTTAGAACGGACAGGGTGGTCCAATGAACAGTTCTTC. It encodes CASSLERTGWSNEQFF.